This T cell receptor (beta chain) was retrieved from a study of T cell repertoires in cytomegalovirus infection. Study background: TCR beta signatures that were public indicated CMV infection and matching HLA type.

This clonotype was recorded a few times. Its matching antigen is unknown. General study results and limits: Dominating the ex vivo response were HLA-C-restricted CMV-specific TCR beta clonotypes.

Trimming at V came to 5 bases and at J to 0 bases, leaving 4 bases not matched to a gene. This CDR3 region has 15 residues. Germline CDR1 is SNHLY and CDR2 is FYNNEI. TCRdb reprocessed the reads via MiXCR and lists one record per CDR3 protein. The sample yields a few hundred thousand distinct CDR3 sequences, approximately 40% seen once. The chain carries TRBV2 and TRBJ2-1, with 7 bases matching TRBD1. The source material was cultured PBMCs, sampled from culture after CMV antigen stimulation. The receptor was derived from a human donor in good health (CMV status not recorded). Some clones in this sample may be carry-over from other donors' samples. The CDR3 coding sequence is TGTGCCAGCAGTTTCGGGACAGCCTCCTACAATGAGCAGTTCTTC. Protein: CASSFGTASYNEQFF.